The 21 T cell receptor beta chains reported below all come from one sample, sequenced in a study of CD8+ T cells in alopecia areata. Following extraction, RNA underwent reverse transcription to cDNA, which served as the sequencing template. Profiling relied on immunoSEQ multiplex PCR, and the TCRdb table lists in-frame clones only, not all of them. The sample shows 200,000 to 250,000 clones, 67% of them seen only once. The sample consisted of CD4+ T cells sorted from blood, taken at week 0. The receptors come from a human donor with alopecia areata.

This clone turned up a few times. The CDR3 nucleotides are TGTGCCAGTATGGAGAGCTACTATGGCTACACCTTC. Translated, it gives CASMESYYGYTF. The chain joins TRBV19 to TRBJ1-2; D not resolved. Germline loops: CDR1 LNHDA, CDR2 SQIVND (reference sequence). CDR3 length: 12 residues. The ends were cut back, 7 bases at V and 3 bases at J, with 9 bases in the middle.

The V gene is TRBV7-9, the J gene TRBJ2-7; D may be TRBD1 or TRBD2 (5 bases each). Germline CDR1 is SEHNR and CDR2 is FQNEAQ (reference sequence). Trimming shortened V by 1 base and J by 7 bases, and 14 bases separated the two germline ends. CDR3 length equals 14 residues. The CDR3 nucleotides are TGTGCCAGCAGCTTAGTTGGTAGCTGGGGGGAGCAGTACTTC. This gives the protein CASSLVGSWGEQYF.

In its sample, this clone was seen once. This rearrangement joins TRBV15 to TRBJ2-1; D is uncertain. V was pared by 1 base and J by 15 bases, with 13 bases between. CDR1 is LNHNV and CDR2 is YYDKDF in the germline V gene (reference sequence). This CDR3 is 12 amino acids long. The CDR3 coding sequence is TGTGCCACCAGCAGAGGCCGGGTTAGTGTGTTCTTC. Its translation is CATSRGRVSVFF.

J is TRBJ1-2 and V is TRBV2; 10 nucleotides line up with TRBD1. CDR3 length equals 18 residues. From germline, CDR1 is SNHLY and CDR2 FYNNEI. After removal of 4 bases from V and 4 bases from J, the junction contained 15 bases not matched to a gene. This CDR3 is CASSGSATGGHSGYGYTF. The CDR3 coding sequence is TGTGCCAGCAGTGGCTCTGCGACAGGGGGCCATTCCGGCTATGGCTACACCTTC.

The CDR3 bases are TGTGCCAGTAAGGAAGGCCCCACAGGGACCCTCCACTTT. Translating it yields CASKEGPTGTLHF. J is TRBJ1-6 and V is TRBV19, with D possibly being TRBD1 (6 bases). Germline lookup yields CDR1 LNHDA and CDR2 SQIVND (reference sequence). CDR3 length: 13 residues. Trimming pared 7 bases from V and 14 bases from J, leaving 18 bases between.

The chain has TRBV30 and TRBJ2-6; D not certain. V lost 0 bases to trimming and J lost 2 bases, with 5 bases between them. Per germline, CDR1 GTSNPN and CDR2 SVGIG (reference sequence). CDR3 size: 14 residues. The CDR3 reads CAWSVTPGANVLTF. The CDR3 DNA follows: TGTGCCTGGAGTGTGACTCCTGGGGCCAACGTCCTGACTTTC. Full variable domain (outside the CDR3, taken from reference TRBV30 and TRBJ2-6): SQTIHQWPATLVQPVGSPLSLECTVEGTSNPNLYWYRQAAGRGLQLLFYSVGIGQISSEVPQNLSASRPQDRQFILSSKKLLLSDSGFYLCAWSVTPGANVLTFGAGSRLTVL.

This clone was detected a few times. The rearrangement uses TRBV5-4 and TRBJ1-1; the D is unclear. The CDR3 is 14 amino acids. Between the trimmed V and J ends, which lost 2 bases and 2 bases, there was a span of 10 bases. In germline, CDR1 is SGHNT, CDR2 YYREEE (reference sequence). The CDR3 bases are TGTGCCAGCAGCTTTCTGCACCGAAACACTGAAGCTTTCTTT. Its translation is CASSFLHRNTEAFF.

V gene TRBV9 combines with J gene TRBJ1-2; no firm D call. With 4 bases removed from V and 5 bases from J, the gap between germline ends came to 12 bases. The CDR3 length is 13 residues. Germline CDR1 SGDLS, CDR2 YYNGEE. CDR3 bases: TGTGCCAGCAGCCCCGACGGCAGTTATGGCTACACCTTC. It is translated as CASSPDGSYGYTF.

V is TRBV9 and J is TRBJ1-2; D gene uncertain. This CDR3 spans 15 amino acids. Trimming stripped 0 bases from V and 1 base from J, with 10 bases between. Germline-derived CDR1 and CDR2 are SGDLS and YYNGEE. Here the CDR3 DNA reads TGTGCCAGCAGCGTAGGATTGGAGAATAACTATGGCTACACCTTC. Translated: CASSVGLENNYGYTF.

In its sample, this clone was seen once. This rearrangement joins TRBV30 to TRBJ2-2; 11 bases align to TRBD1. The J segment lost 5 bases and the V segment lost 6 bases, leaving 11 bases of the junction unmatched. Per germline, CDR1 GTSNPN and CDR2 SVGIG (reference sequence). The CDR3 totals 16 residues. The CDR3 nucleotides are TGTGCCTGCCCGAAGCGGGACAGGGGGGTGACCGGGGAGCTGTTTTTT. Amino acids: CACPKRDRGVTGELFF.

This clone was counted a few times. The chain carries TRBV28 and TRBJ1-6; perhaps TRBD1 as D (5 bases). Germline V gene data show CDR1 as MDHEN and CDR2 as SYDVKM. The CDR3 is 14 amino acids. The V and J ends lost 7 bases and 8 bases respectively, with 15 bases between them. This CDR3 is CASTLGGLDSPLHF. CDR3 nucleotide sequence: TGTGCCAGCACCTTGGGGGGTCTGGATTCACCCCTCCACTTT.

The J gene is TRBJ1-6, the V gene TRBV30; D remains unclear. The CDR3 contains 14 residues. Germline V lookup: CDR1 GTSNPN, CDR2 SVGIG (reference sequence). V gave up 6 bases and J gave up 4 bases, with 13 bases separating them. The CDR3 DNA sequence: TGTGCCTGCAATGCAGTCGAATATAATTCACCCCTCCACTTT. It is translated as CACNAVEYNSPLHF.

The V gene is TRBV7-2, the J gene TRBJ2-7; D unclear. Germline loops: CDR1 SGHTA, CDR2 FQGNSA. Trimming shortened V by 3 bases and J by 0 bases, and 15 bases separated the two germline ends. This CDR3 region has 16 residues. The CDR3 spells CASSFQHLPSSYEQYF. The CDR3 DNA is TGTGCCAGCAGCTTCCAACACCTACCCAGCTCCTACGAGCAGTACTTC.

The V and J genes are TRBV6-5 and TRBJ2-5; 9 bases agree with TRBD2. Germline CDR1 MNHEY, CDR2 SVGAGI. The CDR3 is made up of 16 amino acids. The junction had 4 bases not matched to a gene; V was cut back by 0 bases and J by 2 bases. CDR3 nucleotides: TGTGCCAGCAGTTACTCTCCGGCGGGGGGGCAAGAGACCCAGTACTTC. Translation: CASSYSPAGGQETQYF.

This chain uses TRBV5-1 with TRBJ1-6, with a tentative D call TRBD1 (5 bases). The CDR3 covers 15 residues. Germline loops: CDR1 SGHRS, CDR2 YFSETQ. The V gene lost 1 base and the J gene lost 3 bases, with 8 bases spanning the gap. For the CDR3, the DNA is TGCGCCAGCAGCTTGACGCAGGGCTATAATTCACCCCTCCACTTT. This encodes CASSLTQGYNSPLHF.

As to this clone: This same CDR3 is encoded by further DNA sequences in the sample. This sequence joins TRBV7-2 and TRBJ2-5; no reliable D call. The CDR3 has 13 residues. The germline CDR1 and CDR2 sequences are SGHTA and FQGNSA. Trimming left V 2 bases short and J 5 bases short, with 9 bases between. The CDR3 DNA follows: TGTGCCAGCAGCTTAAGTTTAGGGGAGACCCAGTACTTC. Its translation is CASSLSLGETQYF.

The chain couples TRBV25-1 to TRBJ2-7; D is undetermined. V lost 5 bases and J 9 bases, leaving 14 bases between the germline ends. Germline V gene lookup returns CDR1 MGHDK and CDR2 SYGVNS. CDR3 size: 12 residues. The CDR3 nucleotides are TGTGCCAGCAGTTGGGTTGACGGTGTGCAGTACTTC. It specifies CASSWVDGVQYF.

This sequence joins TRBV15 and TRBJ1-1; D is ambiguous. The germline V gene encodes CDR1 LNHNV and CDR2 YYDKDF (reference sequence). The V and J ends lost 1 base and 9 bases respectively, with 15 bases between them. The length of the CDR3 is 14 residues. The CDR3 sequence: CATSRGILDGKAFF. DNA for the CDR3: TGTGCCACCAGCAGAGGGATTCTCGACGGGAAAGCTTTCTTT.

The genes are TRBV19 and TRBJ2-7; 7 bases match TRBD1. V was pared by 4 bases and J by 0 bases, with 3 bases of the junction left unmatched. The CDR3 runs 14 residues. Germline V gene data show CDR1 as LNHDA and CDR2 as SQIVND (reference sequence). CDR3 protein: CASSTRDSSYEQYF. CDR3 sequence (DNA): TGTGCCAGTAGTACCCGGGACAGCTCCTACGAGCAGTACTTC.

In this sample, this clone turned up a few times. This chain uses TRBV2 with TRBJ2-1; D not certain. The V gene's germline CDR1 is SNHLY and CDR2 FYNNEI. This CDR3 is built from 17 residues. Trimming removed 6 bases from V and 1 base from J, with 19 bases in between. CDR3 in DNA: TGTGCCAGCAGCTCCCGTTGGGGAAGGTTGTCCTACAATGAGCAGTTCTTC. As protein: CASSSRWGRLSYNEQFF.

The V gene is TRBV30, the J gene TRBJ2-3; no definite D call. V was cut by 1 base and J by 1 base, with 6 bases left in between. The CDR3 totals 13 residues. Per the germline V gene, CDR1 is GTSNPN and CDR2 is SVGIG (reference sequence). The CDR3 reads CAWSEWGTDTQYF. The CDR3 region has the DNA TGTGCCTGGAGTGAATGGGGCACAGATACGCAGTATTTT.